Each of the 18 T cell receptor beta chains below was sequenced from the same sample in a study of blood T cell repertoires in COVID-19. Produced via immunoSEQ multiplex PCR; TCRdb's table is partial and in-frame only. The top ten hold about 3% of the sample, which has 250,000 to 350,000 clones, roughly 90% seen once. The specimen was peripheral blood. The receptors stem from a woman aged 25 to 39 with active or convalescent COVID-19.

This chain uses TRBV2 with TRBJ2-3; D is possibly TRBD2 (6 bases). Trimming took off 7 bases at V and 3 bases at J, with 8 bases between the two ends. Germline assignment: CDR1 SNHLY and CDR2 FYNNEI. This CDR3 spans 12 amino acids. The CDR3 DNA reads as TGTGCCAGCAAACGGGGGACAGATACGCAGTATTTT. This codes for CASKRGTDTQYF.

V and J are TRBV6-2 or TRBV6-3 and TRBJ2-6; 11 positions agree with TRBD1. With 5 bases clipped from V and 1 base from J, the junction kept 13 bases outside the gene matches. The CDR3 consists of 20 residues. Germline assignment: CDR1 MNHEY and CDR2 SVGEGT. CDR3 nucleotides: TGTGCCAGCAGTCTACCCCTTACCGGACAGGGGGCATCTGGGGCCAACGTCCTGACTTTC. The encoded protein is CASSLPLTGQGASGANVLTF.

The chain employs TRBV6-6 and TRBJ1-5; the match to TRBD1 covers 9 bases. J was trimmed by 0 bases and V by 5 bases; bases with no gene match: 11. Germline V gene data show CDR1 as MNHNY and CDR2 as SVGAGI (reference sequence). This CDR3 region has 18 residues. The CDR3 loop is CASSPHRTGGFSNQPQHF. CDR3 coding DNA: TGTGCCAGCAGTCCCCATAGAACAGGGGGCTTTAGCAATCAGCCCCAGCATTTT.

The rearrangement uses TRBV14 and TRBJ2-3; D is ambiguous. This CDR3 region has 15 residues. The germline V gene has CDR1 SGHDN and CDR2 FVKESK. Trimming took 2 bases from V and 0 from J, leaving 9 bases between them. The CDR3 DNA sequence: TGTGCCAGCAGCCAACTTGGCATCAGCACAGATACGCAGTATTTT. This gives the protein CASSQLGISTDTQYF.

The chain joins TRBV6-2 or TRBV6-3 to TRBJ2-5, with TRBD2 matching 13 bases. Germline CDR1 and CDR2: MNHEY and SVGEGT. The CDR3 has 15 amino acids. With 6 bases clipped from V and 2 bases from J, the junction kept 3 bases outside the gene matches. The CDR3 reads CASSTGLAGQETQYF. CDR3 coding DNA: TGTGCCAGCAGCACGGGACTAGCGGGGCAAGAGACCCAGTACTTC.

This chain connects TRBV5-1 to TRBJ1-1, with unresolved D. The V end was cut by 6 bases, the J end by 0 bases, with 12 bases between. This CDR3 is 14 amino acids long. The germline V gene encodes CDR1 SGHRS and CDR2 YFSETQ. The CDR3 DNA is TGCGCCAGCAACGAGGGAGCCTTGAACACTGAAGCTTTCTTT. It encodes CASNEGALNTEAFF.

CDR3: CATSRDNRVGSGNTIYF. The CDR3 DNA reads TGTGCCACCAGCAGAGATAACAGGGTTGGTTCTGGAAACACCATATATTTT. The V and J genes are TRBV15 and TRBJ1-3; tentatively, D is TRBD1 (6 bases). This CDR3 is 17 amino acids long. From germline, CDR1 is LNHNV and CDR2 YYDKDF (reference sequence). Trimming stripped 0 bases from V and 1 base from J, with 13 bases between.

The V call is TRBV9, the J call TRBJ2-2; a weak D match, TRBD2 (6 bases). The CDR3 length is 20 residues. Germline CDR1 is SGDLS and CDR2 is YYNGEE. Deletions cut 0 bases from V and 10 bases from J, with 31 bases between. The chain's CDR3 is CASSVVPPRVSPGRMEELFF. The CDR3 nucleotides are TGTGCCAGCAGCGTAGTACCTCCCCGGGTCTCGCCAGGGAGGATGGAGGAGCTGTTTTTT.

This clone was seen a few times. This sequence joins TRBV6-2 or TRBV6-3 and TRBJ1-6; 7 bases align to TRBD1. The junction had 9 bases not matched to a gene; V was cut back by 5 bases and J by 5 bases. The CDR3 is 16 residues long. From germline, CDR1 is MNHEY and CDR2 SVGEGT. CDR3 region: CASSRETGLDNSPLHF. CDR3 nucleotide sequence: TGTGCCAGCAGTCGAGAGACAGGGTTGGATAATTCACCCCTCCACTTT.

CDR3 nucleotides: TGTGCCAGCAACCCCCAGGACTTAAACACTGAAGCTTTCTTT. Encoded protein: CASNPQDLNTEAFF. The genes are TRBV21-1 and TRBJ1-1. TRBV21-1 is tagged as a pseudogene. This CDR3 is built from 14 residues.

V and J are TRBV24-1 and TRBJ2-1; 11 nucleotides match TRBD1. The CDR3 is 14 amino acids. CDR1 and CDR2 from the germline V gene are KGHDR and SFDVKD. V lost 7 bases, J lost 11 bases, and 9 bases stayed unmatched. The CDR3 reads CATSTGTGGRKQFF. CDR3 bases: TGTGCCACCAGCACCGGGACAGGGGGAAGGAAGCAGTTCTTC.

V gene TRBV6-4 combines with J gene TRBJ1-6, with a weak D call TRBD1 (5 bases). V was pared by 8 bases and J by 0 bases, with 17 bases between. The germline CDR1 and CDR2 sequences are MRHNA and SNTAGT. This CDR3 spans 17 amino acids. The CDR3 nucleotides read TGTGCCAGCCCCAAGCTGGAGGGGTTCTCCTATAATTCACCCCTCCACTTT. Amino acid sequence: CASPKLEGFSYNSPLHF.

The chain recombines TRBV6-4 with TRBJ2-3, with D perhaps matching TRBD2 (5 bases). V lost 2 bases to trimming and J lost 2 bases, with 11 bases between them. The CDR3 consists of 15 residues. Germline CDR1 and CDR2: MRHNA and SNTAGT. The CDR3 spells CASSDGRANTDTQYF. The CDR3 DNA follows: TGTGCCAGCAGTGACGGGCGGGCAAACACAGATACGCAGTATTTT.

The J gene is TRBJ2-2, the V gene TRBV12-5; TRBD1 agrees at 11 bases. In germline, CDR1 is LGHNT, CDR2 FRNRAP. This CDR3 region has 17 residues. Unmatched junction bases numbered 7, after V lost 2 bases and J lost 5 bases. CDR3: CASGLSSGQGVTGELFF. The CDR3 DNA reads TGTGCTAGTGGTTTGAGCTCGGGACAGGGGGTTACCGGGGAGCTGTTTTTT.

The rearrangement joins TRBV7-2 to TRBJ2-3; TRBD2 matches at 12 bases. Germline CDR1 reads SGHTA; CDR2 reads FQGNSA. The J segment lost 2 bases and the V segment lost 5 bases, leaving 11 bases of the junction unmatched. The CDR3 sequence is 18 residues long. In DNA, the CDR3 is TGTGCCAGCAGCCAAACTAGCGGGGGGACCCGTTCCACAGATACGCAGTATTTT. Translating it yields CASSQTSGGTRSTDTQYF.

V and J are TRBV9 and TRBJ1-2, with D possibly TRBD1 on 5 matching bases. Germline V CDR1 and CDR2: SGDLS, YYNGEE. V was trimmed by 5 bases and J by 4 bases, leaving 9 bases between them. The CDR3 runs to 12 residues. The CDR3 bases are TGTGCCAGCAGTCAGGGTGGCTATGGCTACACCTTC. Amino acids: CASSQGGYGYTF. The variable domain in full, completed from reference TRBV9 and TRBJ1-2, reads DSGVTQTPKHLITATGQRVTLRCSPRSGDLSVYWYQQSLDQGLQFLIQYYNGEERAKGNILERFSAQQFPDLHSELNLSSLELGDSALYFCASSQGGYGYTFGSGTRLTVV.

This chain links TRBV28 with TRBJ2-1, with D possibly TRBD2 on 6 matching bases. Trimming stripped 6 bases from V and 6 bases from J, with 15 bases between. The CDR3 loop spans 14 amino acids. The germline gives CDR1 MDHEN, CDR2 SYDVKM. CDR3 coding DNA: TGTGCCAGCAGGCTCGGGGGATCTCTCAATGAGCAGTTCTTC. Its translation: CASRLGGSLNEQFF.

V and J are TRBV6-1 and TRBJ2-3; D perhaps matches TRBD2 (5 bases). Germline V gene sequence: CDR1 MNHNS, CDR2 SASEGT. V was trimmed by 3 bases and J by 2 bases, leaving 9 bases between them. The CDR3 covers 14 residues. The CDR3 DNA reads as TGTGCCAGCAGTGAGAGGGTTAACACAGATACGCAGTATTTT. This sequence encodes CASSERVNTDTQYF.